Listed below are T cell receptor beta chains from one sample, sequenced in a study of shared clonotypes between healthy human individuals. The protocol was immunoSEQ multiplex PCR, while the TCRdb copy is restricted to in-frame clones and leaves out a portion. The sample carries a few hundred thousand clones, around 77% recorded once. The sample comprised PBMCs. The receptors shown here come from a woman aged 40 to 55 in good health. Some clones in this sample may be carry-over from other donors' samples. CDR3s include the opening cysteine and the closing phenylalanine or tryptophan. A D gene is named only where the DNA matches it firmly. The size of a clone is reported for some rows only, either as once, few or many, or as a class for expanded clones.

V	size	D	J	CDR3	DNA
TRBV11-1	NA	NA	TRBJ1-2	CASSVGYGYTF	TGTGCCAGCAGCGTGGGGTATGGCTACACCTTC
TRBV21-1	once	NA	TRBJ2-1	CASSIGAGAGNEQFF	TGTGCCAGCAGCATCGGGGCAGGGGCGGGCAATGAGCAGTTCTTC
TRBV9	once	NA	TRBJ1-2	CASSVDGTAYGYTF	TGTGCCAGCAGCGTAGACGGGACGGCCTATGGCTACACCTTC
TRBV27	few	NA	TRBJ1-2	CASRPRASYGYTF	TGTGCCAGCCGCCCCCGAGCTAGCTATGGCTACACCTTC
TRBV6-1	few	TRBD1	TRBJ1-5	CASKGSGTGLSQHF	TGTGCCAGCAAGGGTTCCGGGACAGGCTTGTCCCAGCATTTT
TRBV7-3	NA	NA	TRBJ2-2	CASSLQGWANTGELFF	TGTGCCAGCAGCTTACAGGGGTGGGCGAACACCGGGGAGCTGTTTTTT
TRBV7-8	NA	NA	TRBJ2-7	CASSFLRHSPYEQNF	TGTGCCAGCAGTTTCCTCCGCCACTCACCCTACGAGCAGAACTTC
TRBV15	NA	TRBD2	TRBJ2-4	CATSRDTSGRGENIQYF	TGTGCCACCAGCAGAGATACTAGCGGGAGAGGTGAAAACATTCAGTACTTC
TRBV11-2	NA	NA	TRBJ2-1	CASSLARDYNEQFF	TGTGCCAGCAGCTTAGCACGGGACTACAATGAGCAGTTCTTC
TRBV18	NA	TRBD1	TRBJ2-1	CASSPTGGLSYNEQFF	TGTGCCAGCTCACCGACAGGGGGCCTAAGCTACAATGAGCAGTTCTTC
TRBV5-1	few	TRBD1	TRBJ1-2	CASSRDRVSGYTF	TGCGCCAGCAGTCGCGACAGGGTGTCTGGCTACACCTTC
TRBV7-2	NA	NA	TRBJ2-2	CASSRLPWSGELFF	TGTGCCAGCAGTCGTCTACCCTGGTCCGGGGAGCTGTTTTTT
TRBV30	NA	TRBD1	TRBJ1-5	CAWSLGQDQPQHF	TGTGCCTGGAGCCTTGGACAGGATCAGCCCCAGCATTTT
TRBV7-2	NA	TRBD2	TRBJ2-7	CASSPRGGEQYF	TGTGCCAGCAGCCCCCGGGGGGGCGAGCAGTACTTC
TRBV7-9	NA	TRBD2	TRBJ2-1	CASSLAGLAGFNEQFF	TGTGCCAGCAGCTTAGCGGGGCTAGCGGGATTCAATGAGCAGTTCTTC
TRBV4-1	NA	NA	TRBJ1-3	CASSQGRVYSGNTIYF	TGCGCCAGCAGCCAGGGCAGGGTGTACTCTGGAAACACCATATATTTT